The subject of this entry is one TCR beta chain. These data are taken from a study of blood T cell repertoires in COVID-19. The wider study: Italy, Spain and the United States were the sources of the convalescent and acute COVID-19 samples. The cDNA or gDNA used as material had been derived from T cells, B-cell-depleted T cells, or PBMCs.

Here immunoSEQ multiplex PCR was the method, and the copy in TCRdb shows in-frame clones only, minus some. The sample contains 140,000 to 150,000 clones, approximately 86% of which appear only once. This CDR3 spans 13 amino acids. Trimming took 8 bases from V and 0 from J, leaving 7 bases between them. The germline gives CDR1 MNHEY, CDR2 SVGAGI. The chain joins TRBV6-5 to TRBJ2-2; D not certain. Sequenced input: peripheral blood. The TCR sequence derives from a woman in her forties or fifties with acute or convalescent COVID-19. The CDR3 DNA is TGTGCCAGCTTTCTAGCGAACACCGGGGAGCTGTTTTTT. Amino acids: CASFLANTGELFF.